Described below is a single TCR beta chain sequence and its context. Researchers prepared the TCRbeta library using unique molecular identifiers, the study reports. TCRdb analysed the PCR reads with MiXCR anew, one entry per CDR3 protein. The sample lists about 350,000 distinct CDR3 sequences; roughly 14% were seen once. The data originate from a study of T-cell reconstitution after alpha-beta-depleted transplantation in children. This clonotype was sampled from a human donor who donated a stem cell graft to a child with Fanconi anemia. The sample here was PBMCs, taken from the stem cell graft.

CDR3: CAFSLVGDTEAFF. The CDR3 DNA reads as TGTGCCTTCAGTTTAGTTGGGGACACTGAAGCTTTCTTT. The J gene is TRBJ1-1, the V gene TRBV3-1; D ambiguous. Per the germline V gene, CDR1 is LGHDT and CDR2 is YNNKEL (reference sequence). V lost 11 bases to trimming and J lost 3 bases, with 16 bases between them. The CDR3 runs to 13 residues.